This section outlines one TCR beta chain sequence together with its context. The repertoire was sequenced with immunoSEQ multiplex PCR; TCRdb's copy has only in-frame clones and lacks some. Among tens of thousands of clones listed, approximately 96% were seen once. This sample stems from a study of technical replicates of blood from a few donors. CDR1 is MNHEY, CDR2 SVGAGI, per germline. The CDR3 length is 16 residues. Trimming took 3 bases from V and 3 from J, leaving 15 bases between them. The chain couples TRBV6-5 to TRBJ1-5; no firm D call. This TCR was sampled from a human donor in good health. Sequencing was carried out using T cells isolated from PBMCs. CDR3 bases: TGTGCCAGCAGTTATAGTGCCCAAACCTCCAATCAGCCCCAGCATTTT. Protein product: CASSYSAQTSNQPQHF.